This T cell receptor beta chain derives from a study of blood T cell repertoires in COVID-19. Study as a whole: Collection of acute and convalescent COVID-19 samples took place in the United States, Italy and Spain.

The junction had 11 bases not matched to a gene; V was cut back by 10 bases and J by 1 base. The length of the CDR3 is 18 residues. CDR1 is ENHRY, CDR2 SYGVKD, per germline. Sequencing used immunoSEQ multiplex PCR; TCRdb keeps in-frame clones, though not all of them. The repertoire includes tens of thousands of clones, about 90% of them detected once, and 24% sits in the top ten. Sequencing was performed on peripheral blood. The clonotype was recovered from a human donor with active COVID-19. The donor label of this sample is uncertain. This rearrangement joins TRBV10-3 to TRBJ2-1, with 15 bases that match TRBD2. Written as DNA, the CDR3 is TGTGCCACCGAGAGGGGACTAGCGGGGGGCTCTTCCTACAATGAGCAGTTCTTC. This translates into CATERGLAGGSSYNEQFF.